These 23 T cell receptor beta chains share one sample of origin, sequenced in a study of blood T cells in healthy people across ages. The authors ran a second PCR of roughly 6 to 12 cycles using a sample-barcoded 5' primer and a J-beta primer mix. TCRdb re-derived calls from the 5' RACE reads in MiXCR, one entry per CDR3 protein. The sample has approximately 810,000 distinct CDR3 sequences, roughly 26% seen once. Sequencing was done on a sample of blood. Receptors were obtained from an elderly woman in good health.

As for this clonotype: At one boundary the junction diverges from the germline segment, which might be a read error. The J gene is TRBJ2-4, the V gene TRBV10-2; the match to TRBD1 covers 7 bases. The DNA end lines up better with TRBJ2-5; the J call may be wrong. Germline V gives CDR1 WSHSY, CDR2 SAAADI. This CDR3 has 15 residues. CDR3 residues: CAGSETQQGKETQYF. CDR3 DNA sequence: TGCGCCGGCAGTGAGACCCAACAGGGGAAGGAGACCCAGTACTTC.

This chain links TRBV6-2 or TRBV6-3 with TRBJ2-5; a weak D match, TRBD2 (6 bases). This CDR3 has 17 residues. Germline CDR1 MNHEY, CDR2 SVGEGT. The ends were cut back, 6 bases at V and 4 bases at J, with 24 bases in the middle. This CDR3 is CASSLRRAGGLGETQYF. As DNA, the CDR3 is TGTGCCAGCAGCCTACGCAGGGCCGGGGGTCTAGGAGAGACCCAGTACTTC.

This clonotype was recorded at least ten times. The V gene is TRBV6-5, the J gene TRBJ1-1; D possibly corresponds to TRBD1 (5 bases). V was pared by 2 bases and J by 1 base, with 8 bases between. Germline CDR1 MNHEY, CDR2 SVGAGI. This CDR3 comprises 14 residues. CDR3 protein: CASSYLGENTEAFF. The DNA for the CDR3 is TGTGCCAGCAGTTACCTGGGGGAGAACACTGAAGCTTTCTTT.

This clonotype was detected only a few times. The chain has TRBV10-3 and TRBJ2-2; D is perhaps TRBD2 (7 bases). This CDR3 is 14 amino acids long. V lost 4 bases and J 7 bases, leaving 13 bases between the germline ends. The germline V gene encodes CDR1 ENHRY and CDR2 SYGVKD. CDR3 bases: TGTGCCATCAGTGCCGGGGGGCAAGGCGGGGAGCTGTTTTTT. This encodes CAISAGGQGGELFF.

This clonotype was found many times. V gene TRBV12-3 or TRBV12-4 combines with J gene TRBJ1-2; tentative D call: TRBD1 (5 bases). This CDR3 has 14 residues. Trimming removed 2 bases from V and 7 bases from J, with 14 bases in between. The CDR3: CASSLKGQAPGYTF. Here the CDR3 DNA reads TGTGCCAGCAGTTTAAAGGGGCAGGCTCCTGGCTACACCTTC.

V usage is TRBV4-2 and J usage is TRBJ2-2; D tentatively fits TRBD1 or TRBD2 (6 bases each). CDR3 size: 15 residues. Germline CDR1 reads LGHNA; CDR2 reads YNFKEQ. Trimming stripped 4 bases from V and 2 bases from J, with 11 bases between. DNA for the CDR3: TGTGCCAGCAGCCCACGGGGGACAAACACCGGGGAGCTGTTTTTT. Translation: CASSPRGTNTGELFF.

In the case of this clonotype: The junction does not match germline at one end; this may be a read error. The chain recombines TRBV24-1 with TRBJ2-1, with 11 bases lining up with TRBD2. The germline CDR1 and CDR2 sequences are KGHDR and SFDVKD. The CDR3 sequence is 17 residues long. Here the CDR3 DNA reads TGTACCACCAGTGATCCCTCAACTAGCGGGAGCTACAATGAGCAGTTCTTC. Translation gives CTTSDPSTSGSYNEQFF.

This chain links TRBV20-1 with TRBJ2-2; no firm D call. Trimming took off 1 base at V and 2 bases at J, with 11 bases between the two ends. This CDR3 is 15 amino acids long. Germline CDR1 reads DFQATT; CDR2 reads SNEGSKA (reference sequence). In DNA form, the CDR3 reads TGCAGTGCTAGAGGGGGTGAAGGTAACACCGGGGAGCTGTTTTTT. It encodes CSARGGEGNTGELFF.

With regard to this clonotype: This could be a read error, since a much larger clone is one nucleotide away. The V gene is TRBV6-5, the J gene TRBJ2-7; 8 bases align to TRBD2. This CDR3 has 15 amino acids. CDR1 is MNHEY, CDR2 SVGAGI, per germline. After removal of 5 bases from V and 0 bases from J, the junction contained 6 bases not matched to a gene. The CDR3 DNA reads TGTGCCAGCAGTGGCGCGGGGGGCCCCTCCTACGAGCAGTACTTC. This gives the protein CASSGAGGPSYEQYF.

This clonotype occurred a few times. The chain joins TRBV11-3 to TRBJ2-3, with D unclear. Between the trimmed V and J ends, which lost 7 bases and 0 bases, there was a span of 11 bases. The germline CDR1 and CDR2 sequences are SGHNT and YENEEA. The CDR3 is 14 residues long. The CDR3 region is CASTPQASTDTQYF. The CDR3 bases are TGTGCCAGCACCCCCCAGGCTAGCACAGATACGCAGTATTTT.

This clonotype was seen many times. CDR3 in DNA: TGTGCCAGCAGCTTAGCGAATAGCAATCAGCCCCAGCATTTT. Translation gives CASSLANSNQPQHF. The V call is TRBV7-9, the J call TRBJ1-5; D unresolved. The CDR3 has 14 amino acids. CDR1 is SEHNR, CDR2 FQNEAQ, per germline (reference sequence). V lost 0 bases and J 0 bases, leaving 3 bases between the germline ends.

This chain uses TRBV18 with TRBJ1-1; perhaps TRBD1 as D (5 bases). Trimming took 6 bases from V and 1 from J, leaving 18 bases between them. The germline V gene encodes CDR1 KGHSH and CDR2 LQKENI. The CDR3 runs 16 residues. The CDR3 DNA follows: TGTGCCAGCTCCCCAGGGCCAGTGGGGGGGAACACTGAAGCTTTCTTT. Amino acids: CASSPGPVGGNTEAFF. Looking up the rest from reference TRBV18 and TRBJ1-1 gives the full variable domain: NAGVMQNPRHLVRRRGQEARLRCSPMKGHSHVYWYRQLPEEGLKFMVYLQKENIIDESGMPKERFSAEFPKEGPSILRIQQVVRGDSAAYFCASSPGPVGGNTEAFFGQGTRLTVV.

Regarding this clonotype: Germline is not matched at one junction end, which may reflect a read error. V gene TRBV11-2 combines with J gene TRBJ2-6, with a possible D match to TRBD2 (6 bases). The CDR3 contains 17 residues. CDR1 is SGHAT and CDR2 is FQNNGV in the germline V gene. The CDR3 is CTSSFYLGGGGANVLTF. The CDR3 DNA follows: TGTACCAGCAGCTTCTATTTGGGGGGAGGTGGGGCCAACGTCCTGACTTTC.

This clonotype occurred many times. The genes are TRBV20-1 and TRBJ2-7; TRBD1 matches at 7 bases. CDR3 length: 14 residues. Germline V gives CDR1 DFQATT, CDR2 SNEGSKA (reference sequence). After removal of 0 bases from V and 2 bases from J, the junction contained 4 bases not matched to a gene. Here the CDR3 reads CSARDTTGTYEQYF. CDR3 bases: TGCAGTGCTAGAGATACGACAGGGACCTACGAGCAGTACTTC.

The chain is built from TRBV20-1 and TRBJ1-1; possible D gene TRBD1, 6 bases. Germline V gene lookup returns CDR1 DFQATT and CDR2 SNEGSKA (reference sequence). The CDR3 consists of 14 residues. Trimming left V 7 bases short and J 7 bases short, with 22 bases between. The CDR3 nucleotides are TGCAGTGTCCCACCTGGGGGGGGGCGAAGTGAAGCTTTCTTT. Encoded protein: CSVPPGGGRSEAFF.

This clonotype was picked up many times. V and J are TRBV29-1 and TRBJ1-2; D might be TRBD1 (5 bases). Germline V CDR1 and CDR2: SQVTM, ANQGSEA. The CDR3 consists of 13 residues. Trimming stripped 7 bases from V and 0 bases from J, with 12 bases between. Here the CDR3 reads CSAPGTANYGYTF. Written as DNA, the CDR3 is TGCAGCGCTCCAGGGACCGCTAACTATGGCTACACCTTC.

The V and J genes are TRBV7-2 and TRBJ2-1; TRBD1 matches 9 bases. CDR3 length equals 16 residues. The germline CDR1 and CDR2 sequences are SGHTA and FQGNSA. Unmatched junction bases numbered 14, after V lost 5 bases and J lost 9 bases. CDR3 sequence reads: CASSPPGQGGRGEQFF. CDR3 nucleotide sequence: TGTGCCAGCAGCCCACCGGGACAGGGTGGCCGGGGTGAGCAGTTCTTC.

There are many counts of this clonotype. The chain uses TRBV3-1 and TRBJ2-1; no firm D call. The CDR3 is 13 residues long. The V end was cut by 4 bases, the J end by 6 bases, with 10 bases between. Per germline, CDR1 LGHDT and CDR2 YNNKEL (reference sequence). The CDR3 sequence is CASSPTELNEQFF. The CDR3 nucleotides read TGTGCCAGCAGCCCTACGGAACTCAATGAGCAGTTCTTC.

This clonotype was recorded a few times. J is TRBJ2-3 and V is TRBV18; the D gene could be TRBD1 or TRBD2 (5 bases each). V was trimmed by 6 bases and J by 3 bases, leaving 13 bases between them. Germline V gene lookup returns CDR1 KGHSH and CDR2 LQKENI. This CDR3 region has 14 residues. The CDR3 spells CASSEGPRTDTQYF. The CDR3 DNA reads TGTGCCAGCTCCGAGGGACCTCGGACAGATACGCAGTATTTT.

Concerning this clonotype: The junction does not match germline at one end; this may be a read error. The chain recombines TRBV13 with TRBJ1-2; D is unresolved. Germline CDR1 PRHDT, CDR2 FYEKMQ (reference sequence). This CDR3 contains 16 residues. DNA for the CDR3: TGTGCCAGCAGTGATAATACAGTCCCCTCCTTCTATGACTACACCTTC. Protein product: CASSDNTVPSFYDYTF.

V is TRBV20-1 and J is TRBJ1-1; 7 bases line up with TRBD1. Trimming took 2 bases from V and 3 from J; bases not matched to a gene: 3. The germline V gene encodes CDR1 DFQATT and CDR2 SNEGSKA (reference sequence). This CDR3 comprises 13 residues. The CDR3 bases are TGCAGTGCTAGAAAGACAGGGTACACTGAAGCTTTCTTT. Its translation is CSARKTGYTEAFF.

This clonotype was counted many times. J is TRBJ2-1 and V is TRBV3-1; 8 bases map to TRBD2. The CDR3 contains 16 residues. The trim removed 2 bases at V and 0 bases at J, leaving 3 bases unmatched. The V gene's germline CDR1 is LGHDT and CDR2 YNNKEL (reference sequence). Written as DNA, the CDR3 is TGTGCCAGCAGCCAAACGGGGACTAGCTCCTACAATGAGCAGTTCTTC. The encoded protein is CASSQTGTSSYNEQFF.

Concerning this clonotype itself: Being one base from a much bigger clone, this may be a read error. This chain connects TRBV29-1 to TRBJ2-7; 8 positions agree with TRBD1. Germline CDR1 is SQVTM and CDR2 is ANQGSEA. V lost 7 bases to trimming and J lost 7 bases; unmatched junction nucleotides: 27. The CDR3 length is 18 residues. Here the CDR3 reads CSAPYDFTPGTGYNEQYF. In DNA form, the CDR3 reads TGCAGCGCTCCGTATGACTTCACCCCCGGGACAGGCTACAATGAGCAGTACTTC.